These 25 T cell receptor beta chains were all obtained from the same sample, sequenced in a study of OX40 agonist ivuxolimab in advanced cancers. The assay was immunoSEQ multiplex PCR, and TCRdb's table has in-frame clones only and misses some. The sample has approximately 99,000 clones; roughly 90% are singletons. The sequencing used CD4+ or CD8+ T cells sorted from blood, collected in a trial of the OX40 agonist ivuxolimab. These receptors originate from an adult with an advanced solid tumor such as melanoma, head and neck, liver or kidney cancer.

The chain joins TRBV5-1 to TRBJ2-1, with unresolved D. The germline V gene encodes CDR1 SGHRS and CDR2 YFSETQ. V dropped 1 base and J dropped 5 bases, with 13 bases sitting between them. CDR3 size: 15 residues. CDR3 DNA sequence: TGCGCCAGCAGCTTGTTCGGTCAGGCGGACAATGAGCAGTTCTTC. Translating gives CASSLFGQADNEQFF.

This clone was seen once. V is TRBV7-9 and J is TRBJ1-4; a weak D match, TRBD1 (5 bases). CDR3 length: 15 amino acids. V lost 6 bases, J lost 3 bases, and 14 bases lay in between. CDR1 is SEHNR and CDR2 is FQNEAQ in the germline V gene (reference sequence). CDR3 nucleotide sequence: TGTGCCAGCAGACTCGAGGGGTATGCTAATGAAAAACTGTTTTTT. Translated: CASRLEGYANEKLFF.

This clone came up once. The DNA for the CDR3 is TGTGCCAGCAGTTACGGGACAGGGGGGAACTATGGCTACACCTTC. This gives the protein CASSYGTGGNYGYTF. This chain connects TRBV6-6 to TRBJ1-2; the match to TRBD1 covers 11 bases. The CDR3 length is 15 residues. CDR1 and CDR2 (germline): MNHNY, SVGAGI (reference sequence). With 2 bases clipped from V and 2 bases from J, the junction kept 1 base outside the gene matches.

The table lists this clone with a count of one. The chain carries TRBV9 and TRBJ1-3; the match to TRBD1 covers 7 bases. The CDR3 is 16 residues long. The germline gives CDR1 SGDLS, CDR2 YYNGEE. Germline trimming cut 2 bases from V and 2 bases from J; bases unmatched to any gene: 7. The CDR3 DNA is TGTGCCAGCAGCGTCGGGCAGGGGGGGACTGGAAACACCATATATTTT. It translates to CASSVGQGGTGNTIYF.

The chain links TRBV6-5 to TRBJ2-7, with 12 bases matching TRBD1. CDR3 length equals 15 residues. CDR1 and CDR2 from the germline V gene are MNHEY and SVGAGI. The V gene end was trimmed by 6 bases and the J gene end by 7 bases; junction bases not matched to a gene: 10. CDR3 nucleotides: TGTGCCAGCAGGAGCCGGGACAGGGGGCGCGAAGAGCAGTACTTC. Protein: CASRSRDRGREEQYF.

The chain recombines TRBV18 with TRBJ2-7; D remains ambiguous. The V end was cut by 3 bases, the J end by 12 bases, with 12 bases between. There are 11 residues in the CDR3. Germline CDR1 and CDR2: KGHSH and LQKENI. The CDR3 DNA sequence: TGTGCCAGCTCACCGGAACGAGACCGGTACTTC. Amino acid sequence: CASSPERDRYF.

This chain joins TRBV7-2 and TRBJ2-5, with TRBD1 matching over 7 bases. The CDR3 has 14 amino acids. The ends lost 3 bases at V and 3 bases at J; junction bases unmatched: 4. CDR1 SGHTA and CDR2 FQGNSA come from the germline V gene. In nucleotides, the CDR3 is TGTGCCAGCAGCTTTGGGACAGTCGAAGAGACCCAGTACTTC. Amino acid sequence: CASSFGTVEETQYF.

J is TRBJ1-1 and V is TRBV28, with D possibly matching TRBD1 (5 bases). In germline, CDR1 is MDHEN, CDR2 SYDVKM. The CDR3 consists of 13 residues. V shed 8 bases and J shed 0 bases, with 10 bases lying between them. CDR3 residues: CASADSLNTEAFF. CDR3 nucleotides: TGTGCCAGCGCTGACAGCTTGAACACTGAAGCTTTCTTT.

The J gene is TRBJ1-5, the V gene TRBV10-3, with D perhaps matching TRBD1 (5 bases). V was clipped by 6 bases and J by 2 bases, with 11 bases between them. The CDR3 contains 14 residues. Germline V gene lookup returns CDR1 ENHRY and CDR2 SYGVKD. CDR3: CAIRSGSGNQPQHF. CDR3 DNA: TGTGCCATCAGATCAGGGTCAGGCAATCAGCCCCAGCATTTT.

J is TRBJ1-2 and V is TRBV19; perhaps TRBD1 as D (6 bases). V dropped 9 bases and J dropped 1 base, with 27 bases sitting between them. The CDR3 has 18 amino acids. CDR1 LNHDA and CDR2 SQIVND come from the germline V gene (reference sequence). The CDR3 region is CASTPSGQTLTNNYGYTF. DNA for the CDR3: TGTGCCAGCACCCCTAGCGGACAGACGCTGACTAATAACTATGGCTACACCTTC.

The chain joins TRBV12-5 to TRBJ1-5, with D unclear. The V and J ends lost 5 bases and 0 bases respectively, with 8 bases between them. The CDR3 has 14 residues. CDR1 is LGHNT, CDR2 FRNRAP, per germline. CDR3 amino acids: CASGNAYSNQPQHF. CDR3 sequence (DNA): TGTGCTAGTGGTAACGCTTATAGCAATCAGCCCCAGCATTTT.

The CDR3 nucleotides read TGCAGCGCAAAGCCTCCCGGGAGTTACAATGAGCAGTTCTTC. Protein: CSAKPPGSYNEQFF. The genes are TRBV29-1 and TRBJ2-1; the D gene is possibly TRBD2 (6 bases). CDR3 length equals 14 residues. Deletions cut 7 bases from V and 4 bases from J, with 17 bases between. CDR1 and CDR2 (germline): SQVTM, ANQGSEA.

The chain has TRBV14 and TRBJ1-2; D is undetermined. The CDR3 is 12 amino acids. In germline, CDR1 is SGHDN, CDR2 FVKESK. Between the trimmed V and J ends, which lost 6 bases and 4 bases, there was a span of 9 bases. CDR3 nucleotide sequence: TGTGCCAGCAGTCAGGTGGGCTATGGCTACACCTTC. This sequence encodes CASSQVGYGYTF.

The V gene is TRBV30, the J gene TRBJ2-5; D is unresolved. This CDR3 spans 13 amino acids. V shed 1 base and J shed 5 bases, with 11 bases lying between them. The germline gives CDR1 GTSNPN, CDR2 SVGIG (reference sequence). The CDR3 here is CAWSGEVWETQYF. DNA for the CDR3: TGTGCCTGGAGTGGTGAGGTTTGGGAGACCCAGTACTTC.

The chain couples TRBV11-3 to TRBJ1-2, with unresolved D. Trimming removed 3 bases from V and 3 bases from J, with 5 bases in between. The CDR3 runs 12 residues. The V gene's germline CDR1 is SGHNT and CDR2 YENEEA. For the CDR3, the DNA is TGTGCCAGCAGCTTGCAGGACTATGGCTACACCTTC. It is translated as CASSLQDYGYTF.

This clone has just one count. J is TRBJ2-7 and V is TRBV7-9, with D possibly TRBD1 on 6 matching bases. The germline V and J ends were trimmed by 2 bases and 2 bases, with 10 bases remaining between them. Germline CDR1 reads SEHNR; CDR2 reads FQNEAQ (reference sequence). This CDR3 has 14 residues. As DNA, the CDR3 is TGTGCCAGCAGCTTAAGGGGGTTCACCTACGAGCAGTACTTC. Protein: CASSLRGFTYEQYF.

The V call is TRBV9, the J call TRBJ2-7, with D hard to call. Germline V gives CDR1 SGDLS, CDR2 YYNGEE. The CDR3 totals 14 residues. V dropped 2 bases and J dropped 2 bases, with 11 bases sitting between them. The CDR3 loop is CASSVGRGTYEQYF. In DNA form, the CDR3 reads TGTGCCAGCAGCGTCGGACGCGGAACCTACGAGCAGTACTTC. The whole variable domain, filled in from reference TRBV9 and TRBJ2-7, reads DSGVTQTPKHLITATGQRVTLRCSPRSGDLSVYWYQQSLDQGLQFLIQYYNGEERAKGNILERFSAQQFPDLHSELNLSSLELGDSALYFCASSVGRGTYEQYFGPGTRLTVT.

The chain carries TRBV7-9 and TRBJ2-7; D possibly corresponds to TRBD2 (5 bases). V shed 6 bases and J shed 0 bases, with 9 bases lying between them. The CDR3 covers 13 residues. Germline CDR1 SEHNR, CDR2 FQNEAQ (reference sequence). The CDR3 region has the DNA TGTGCCAGCAGGCCTCGGGACTCCTACGAGCAGTACTTC. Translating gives CASRPRDSYEQYF.

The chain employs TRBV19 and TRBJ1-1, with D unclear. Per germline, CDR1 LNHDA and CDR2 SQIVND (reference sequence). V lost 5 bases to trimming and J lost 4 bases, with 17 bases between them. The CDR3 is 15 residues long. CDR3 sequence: CASSPPRPSTTEAFF. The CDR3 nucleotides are TGTGCCAGTAGTCCCCCGAGACCCTCAACCACTGAAGCTTTCTTT.

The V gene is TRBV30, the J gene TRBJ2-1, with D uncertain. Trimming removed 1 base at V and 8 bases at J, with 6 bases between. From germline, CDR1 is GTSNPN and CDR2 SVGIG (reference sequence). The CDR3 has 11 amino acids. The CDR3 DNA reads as TGTGCCTGGAGTGATATGGATGAGCAGTTCTTC. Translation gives CAWSDMDEQFF.

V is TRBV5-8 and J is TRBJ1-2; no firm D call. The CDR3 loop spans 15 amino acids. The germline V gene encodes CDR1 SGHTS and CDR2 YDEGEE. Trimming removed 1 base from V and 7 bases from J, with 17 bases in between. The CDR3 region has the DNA TGTGCCAGCAGCTTGTTTGCGGGGAAGTTTGCTGGCTACACCTTC. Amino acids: CASSLFAGKFAGYTF.

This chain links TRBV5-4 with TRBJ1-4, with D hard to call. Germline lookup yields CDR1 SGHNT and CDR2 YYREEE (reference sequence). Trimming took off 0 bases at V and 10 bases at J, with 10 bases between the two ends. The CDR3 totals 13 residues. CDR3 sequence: CASSLAGGGKLFF. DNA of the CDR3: TGTGCCAGCAGCTTGGCAGGTGGAGGAAAACTGTTTTTT. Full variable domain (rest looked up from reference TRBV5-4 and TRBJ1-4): ETGVTQSPTHLIKTRGQQVTLRCSSQSGHNTVSWYQQALGQGPQFIFQYYREEENGRGNFPPRFSGLQFPNYSSELNVNALELDDSALYLCASSLAGGGKLFFGSGTQLSVL.

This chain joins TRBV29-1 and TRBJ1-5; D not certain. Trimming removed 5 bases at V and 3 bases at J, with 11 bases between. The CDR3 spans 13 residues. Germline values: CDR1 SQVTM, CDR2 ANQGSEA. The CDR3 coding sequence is TGCAGCGTTTTGCAAGGACCCAATCAGCCCCAGCATTTT. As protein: CSVLQGPNQPQHF.

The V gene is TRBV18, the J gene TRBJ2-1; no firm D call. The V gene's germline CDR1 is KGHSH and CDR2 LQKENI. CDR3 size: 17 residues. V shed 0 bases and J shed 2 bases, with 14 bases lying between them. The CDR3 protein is CASSPPRGENPYNEQFF. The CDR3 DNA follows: TGTGCCAGCTCACCACCGAGAGGAGAAAATCCCTACAATGAGCAGTTCTTC.

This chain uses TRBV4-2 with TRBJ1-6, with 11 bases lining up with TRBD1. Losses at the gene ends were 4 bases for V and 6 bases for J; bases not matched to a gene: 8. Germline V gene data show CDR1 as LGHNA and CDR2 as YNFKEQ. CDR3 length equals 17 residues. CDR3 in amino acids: CASSPPGQGARNSPLHF. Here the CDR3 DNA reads TGTGCCAGCAGCCCCCCCGGACAGGGGGCTCGTAATTCACCCCTCCACTTT.